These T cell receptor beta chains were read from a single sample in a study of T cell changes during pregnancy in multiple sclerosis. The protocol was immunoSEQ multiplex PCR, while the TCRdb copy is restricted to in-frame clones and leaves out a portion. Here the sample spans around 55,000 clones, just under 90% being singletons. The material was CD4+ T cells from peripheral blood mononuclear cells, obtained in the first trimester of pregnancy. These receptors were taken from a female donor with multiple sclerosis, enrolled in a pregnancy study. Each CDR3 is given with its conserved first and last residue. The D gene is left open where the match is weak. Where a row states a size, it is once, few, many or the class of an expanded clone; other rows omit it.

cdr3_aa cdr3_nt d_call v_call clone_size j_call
CAISESFGHFYTF TGTGCCATCAGTGAGTCTTTTGGACATTTCTACACCTTC - TRBV10-3 - TRBJ1-2
CASSRGLAGVGEQFF TGTGCCAGCAGTAGGGGACTAGCGGGAGTCGGTGAGCAGTTCTTC TRBD2 TRBV6-6 - TRBJ2-1
CASSLYRRASGKTSTDTQYF TGTGCCAGCAGCTTATATAGGCGGGCTAGCGGGAAGACCAGCACAGATACGCAGTATTTT TRBD2 TRBV13 - TRBJ2-3
CASSPGQEAYNEQFF TGTGCCAGCAGCCCAGGACAGGAGGCTTACAATGAGCAGTTCTTC TRBD1 TRBV7-2 - TRBJ2-1
CASSPAGASTDTQYF TGTGCCAGCAGCCCCGCGGGGGCCAGCACAGATACGCAGTATTTT - TRBV5-4 once TRBJ2-3
CASSSGLASYEQYF TGTGCCAGCAGCAGCGGACTAGCGAGCTACGAGCAGTACTTC TRBD2 TRBV28 - TRBJ2-7
CASSSLRSYEQYF TGTGCCAGCAGTTCACTACGCAGTTACGAGCAGTACTTC - TRBV6-5 - TRBJ2-7
CATSRGGANNQPQHF TGTGCCACCAGCAGGGGGGGGGCCAACAATCAGCCCCAGCATTTT - TRBV15 - TRBJ1-5
CASSSPSHTRLSTDTQYF TGTGCCAGCAGTTCCCCATCCCACACCAGACTTAGCACAGATACGCAGTATTTT - TRBV27 - TRBJ2-3
CSVEDLQGYTEAFF TGCAGCGTTGAAGATCTTCAGGGGTATACTGAAGCTTTCTTT - TRBV29-1 - TRBJ1-1
CASSFHATTGELFF TGTGCCAGCAGCTTCCATGCTACCACCGGGGAGCTGTTTTTT - TRBV11-2 once TRBJ2-2
CASSLTGGNTEAFF TGTGCCAGCAGCTTGACAGGGGGAAACACTGAAGCTTTCTTT TRBD1 TRBV7-3 few TRBJ1-1
CASSEGIDYGYTF TGTGCCAGCTCAGAGGGTATCGACTATGGCTACACCTTC - TRBV18 - TRBJ1-2
CSVERASSGIDEQYF TGCAGCGTTGAAAGAGCGTCTAGCGGGATCGACGAGCAGTACTTC TRBD2 TRBV29-1 - TRBJ2-7
CASSPTGSGRIISGANVLTF TGTGCCAGCAGCCCGACGGGGAGCGGCCGAATTATCTCTGGGGCCAACGTCCTGACTTTC - TRBV7-3 - TRBJ2-6
CASSHLFAAGELFF TGTGCCAGCAGTCACCTGTTCGCGGCCGGGGAGCTGTTTTTT - TRBV6-1 - TRBJ2-2
CASRPQGARGYTF TGTGCCAGCAGGCCACAGGGGGCGCGTGGCTACACCTTC TRBD1 TRBV6-1 - TRBJ1-2
CAITGTTNSEQFF TGTGCCATCACCGGGACTACTAACTCTGAGCAGTTCTTC TRBD2 TRBV10-3 - TRBJ2-1
CSALGGGLTEAFF TGCAGCGCATTAGGCGGGGGGCTCACTGAAGCTTTCTTT - TRBV29-1 - TRBJ1-1
CASKWTGTNTGELFF TGTGCCAGCAAATGGACAGGGACGAACACCGGGGAGCTGTTTTTT TRBD1 TRBV7-9 - TRBJ2-2
CAISETSGGNTGELFF TGTGCCATCAGTGAGACCAGCGGGGGCAACACCGGGGAGCTGTTTTTT TRBD2 TRBV10-3 - TRBJ2-2
CATTPGVSSYNEQFF TGTGCCACCACCCCTGGAGTTAGCTCCTACAATGAGCAGTTCTTC - TRBV11-1 - TRBJ2-1
CASSWVRSSYNSPLHF TGTGCCAGCAGCTGGGTCAGGTCCTCCTATAATTCACCCCTCCACTTT - TRBV11-2 - TRBJ1-6
CASSISGGAFGGELFF TGTGCCAGCAGCATTAGCGGGGGGGCCTTTGGCGGGGAGCTGTTTTTT TRBD2 TRBV7-2 - TRBJ2-2
CASSSGLRGTDTQYF TGCGCCAGCAGCTCGGGACTCAGGGGCACAGATACGCAGTATTTT - TRBV5-1 - TRBJ2-3
CASNKKGASTDTQYF TGTGCCAGCAATAAAAAGGGGGCGAGCACAGATACGCAGTATTTT TRBD1 TRBV11-1 - TRBJ2-3
CAISESTGAGDTQYF TGTGCCATCAGTGAGTCGACGGGAGCGGGAGATACGCAGTATTTT - TRBV10-3 few TRBJ2-3
CASSLAAGGPPDTQYF TGTGCCAGCAGCTTGGCCGCGGGGGGGCCCCCAGATACGCAGTATTTT TRBD2 TRBV5-6 - TRBJ2-3
CASSLYRGNTGELFF TGTGCCAGCAGCTTATACAGGGGGAACACCGGGGAGCTGTTTTTT TRBD1 TRBV5-5 - TRBJ2-2
CASSPPRQGFSPEAFF TGTGCCAGCTCCCCCCCGAGACAGGGGTTTTCTCCTGAAGCTTTCTTT TRBD1 TRBV18 - TRBJ1-1
CSVRHGESSYEQYF TGCAGCGTTCGGCACGGGGAAAGCTCCTACGAGCAGTACTTC - TRBV29-1 - TRBJ2-7
CASSVGQGDEQYF TGTGCCAGCAGCGTAGGACAGGGAGACGAGCAGTACTTC TRBD1 TRBV9 - TRBJ2-7
CASSSSGIYEQYF TGTGCCAGCAGCTCTAGCGGGATCTACGAGCAGTACTTC TRBD2 TRBV13 once TRBJ2-7
CAIADSFYGYTF TGTGCCATCGCCGATAGCTTCTATGGCTACACCTTC - TRBV6-5 once TRBJ1-2
CASSLGTDSNQPQHF TGTGCCAGCTCACTTGGGACAGATAGCAATCAGCCCCAGCATTTT TRBD1 TRBV18 - TRBJ1-5
CASSPAVGSTGEQYF TGCGCCAGCAGCCCGGCGGTCGGGTCGACGGGAGAGCAGTACTTC - TRBV5-1 - TRBJ2-7
CASSIPTGGGLTGELFF TGTGCCAGTAGTATCCCGACAGGGGGCGGTTTGACCGGGGAGCTGTTTTTT TRBD1 TRBV19 - TRBJ2-2
CASSYAGSGELFF TGTGCCAGCAGTTACGCGGGCTCCGGGGAGCTGTTTTTT - TRBV6-6 - TRBJ2-2
CASSQGLKIDTDTQYF TGCGCCAGCAGCCAGGGACTAAAAATCGACACAGATACGCAGTATTTT TRBD2 TRBV5-1 - TRBJ2-3
CASSLRLGIYNEQFF TGTGCCAGCAGTTTGCGACTAGGTATCTACAATGAGCAGTTCTTC - TRBV28 once TRBJ2-1
CASSWGGETDTQYF TGTGCCAGCAGCTGGGGGGGGGAGACAGATACGCAGTATTTT TRBD2 TRBV7-2 - TRBJ2-3
CASSTPRDSGSYNEQFF TGTGCCAGCAGCACCCCCCGGGACAGCGGCTCCTACAATGAGCAGTTCTTC TRBD1 TRBV9 - TRBJ2-1
CATSRTDRVGREQYF TGTGCCACCAGCAGAACCGACAGGGTAGGTCGCGAGCAGTACTTC TRBD1 TRBV15 - TRBJ2-7
CASSEDSNFQPQHF TGTGCCAGCAGTGAAGACAGTAACTTCCAGCCCCAGCATTTT - TRBV25-1 - TRBJ1-5